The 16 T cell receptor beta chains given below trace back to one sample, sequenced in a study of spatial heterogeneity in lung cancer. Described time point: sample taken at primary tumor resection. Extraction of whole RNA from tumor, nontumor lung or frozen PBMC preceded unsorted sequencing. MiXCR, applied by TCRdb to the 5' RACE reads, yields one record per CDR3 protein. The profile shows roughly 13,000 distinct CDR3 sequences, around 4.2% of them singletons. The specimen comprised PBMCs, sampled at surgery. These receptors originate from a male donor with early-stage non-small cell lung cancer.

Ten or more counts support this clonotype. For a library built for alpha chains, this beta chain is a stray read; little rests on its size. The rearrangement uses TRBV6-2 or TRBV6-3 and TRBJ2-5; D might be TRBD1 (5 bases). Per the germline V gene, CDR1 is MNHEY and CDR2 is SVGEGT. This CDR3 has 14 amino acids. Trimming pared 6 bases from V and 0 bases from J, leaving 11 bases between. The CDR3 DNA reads TGTGCCAGCAGCCGGACACAGTACCAAGAGACCCAGTACTTC. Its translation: CASSRTQYQETQYF.

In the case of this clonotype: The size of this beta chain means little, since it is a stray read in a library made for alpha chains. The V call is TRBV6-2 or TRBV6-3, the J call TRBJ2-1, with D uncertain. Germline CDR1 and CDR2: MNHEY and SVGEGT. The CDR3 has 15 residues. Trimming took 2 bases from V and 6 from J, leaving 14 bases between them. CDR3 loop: CASSYPPFPPNEQFF. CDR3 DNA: TGTGCCAGCAGTTACCCACCCTTCCCCCCCAATGAGCAGTTCTTC.

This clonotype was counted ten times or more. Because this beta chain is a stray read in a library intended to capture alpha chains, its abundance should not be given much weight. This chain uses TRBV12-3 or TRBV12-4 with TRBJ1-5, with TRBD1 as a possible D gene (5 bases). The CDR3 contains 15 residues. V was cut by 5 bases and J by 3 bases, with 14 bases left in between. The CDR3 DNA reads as TGTGCCAGCAGTACGGGGCAGGGCCTCAATCAGCCCCAGCATTTT. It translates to CASSTGQGLNQPQHF.

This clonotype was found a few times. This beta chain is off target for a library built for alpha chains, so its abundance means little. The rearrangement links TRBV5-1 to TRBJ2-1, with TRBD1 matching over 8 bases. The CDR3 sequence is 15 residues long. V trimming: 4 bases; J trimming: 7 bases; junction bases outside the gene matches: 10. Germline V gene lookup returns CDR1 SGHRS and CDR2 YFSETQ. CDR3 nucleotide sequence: TGCGCCAGCAGCCCACAGGGGGGAGGCTGGAATGAGCAGTTCTTC. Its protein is CASSPQGGGWNEQFF.

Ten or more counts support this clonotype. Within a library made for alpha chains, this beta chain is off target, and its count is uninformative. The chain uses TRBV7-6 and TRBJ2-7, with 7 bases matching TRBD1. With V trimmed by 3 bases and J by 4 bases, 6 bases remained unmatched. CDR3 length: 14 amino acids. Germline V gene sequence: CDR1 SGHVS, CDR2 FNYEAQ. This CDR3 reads CASSFEGARYEQYF. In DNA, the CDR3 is TGTGCCAGCAGCTTCGAGGGGGCCCGGTACGAGCAGTACTTC.

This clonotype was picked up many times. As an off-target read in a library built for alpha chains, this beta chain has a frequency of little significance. CDR3 amino acids: CASSSQGTTGELFF. In DNA, the CDR3 is TGTGCCAGCAGTTCACAGGGGACCACCGGGGAGCTGTTTTTT. The rearrangement links TRBV7-3 to TRBJ2-2; 7 bases match TRBD1. The CDR3 totals 14 residues. With V trimmed by 6 bases and J by 4 bases, 5 bases remained unmatched. Germline values: CDR1 SGHTA, CDR2 FQGTGA.

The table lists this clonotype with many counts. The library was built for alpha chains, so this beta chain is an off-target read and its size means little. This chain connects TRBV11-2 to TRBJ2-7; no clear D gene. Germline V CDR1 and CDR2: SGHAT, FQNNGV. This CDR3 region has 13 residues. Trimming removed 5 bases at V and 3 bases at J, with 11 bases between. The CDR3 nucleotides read TGTGCCAGCAGCCCGACGATATACTACGAGCAGTACTTC. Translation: CASSPTIYYEQYF.

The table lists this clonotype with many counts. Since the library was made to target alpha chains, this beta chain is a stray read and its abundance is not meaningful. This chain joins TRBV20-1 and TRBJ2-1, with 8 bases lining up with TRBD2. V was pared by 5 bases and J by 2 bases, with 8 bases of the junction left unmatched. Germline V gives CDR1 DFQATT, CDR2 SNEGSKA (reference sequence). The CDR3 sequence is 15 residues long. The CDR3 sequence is CSAGVGRGTYNEQFF. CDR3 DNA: TGCAGTGCTGGGGTCGGGAGGGGGACCTACAATGAGCAGTTCTTC.

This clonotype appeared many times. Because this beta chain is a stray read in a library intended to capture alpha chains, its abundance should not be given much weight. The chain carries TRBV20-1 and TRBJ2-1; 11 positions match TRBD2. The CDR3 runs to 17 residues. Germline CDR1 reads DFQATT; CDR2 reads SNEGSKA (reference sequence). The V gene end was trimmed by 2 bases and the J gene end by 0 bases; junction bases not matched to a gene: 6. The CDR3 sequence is CSARSGTSGFSYNEQFF. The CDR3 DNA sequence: TGCAGTGCTAGATCCGGGACTAGCGGCTTCTCCTACAATGAGCAGTTCTTC.

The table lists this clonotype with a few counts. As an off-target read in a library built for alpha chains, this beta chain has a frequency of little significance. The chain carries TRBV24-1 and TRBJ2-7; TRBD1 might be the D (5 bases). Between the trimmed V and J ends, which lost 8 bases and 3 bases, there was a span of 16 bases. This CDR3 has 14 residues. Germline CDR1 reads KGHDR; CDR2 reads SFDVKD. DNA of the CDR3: TGTGCCACCACCAACGGCAGGGCGAGCTACGAGCAGTACTTC. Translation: CATTNGRASYEQYF.

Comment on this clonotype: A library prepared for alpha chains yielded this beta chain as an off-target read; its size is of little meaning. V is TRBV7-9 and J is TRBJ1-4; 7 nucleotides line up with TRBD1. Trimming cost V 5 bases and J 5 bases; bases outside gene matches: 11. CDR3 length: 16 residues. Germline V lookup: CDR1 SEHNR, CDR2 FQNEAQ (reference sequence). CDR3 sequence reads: CASSVPPGTANEKLFF. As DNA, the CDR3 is TGTGCCAGCAGCGTCCCCCCCGGGACAGCAAATGAAAAACTGTTTTTT. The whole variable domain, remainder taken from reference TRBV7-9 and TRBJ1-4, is DTGVSQNPRHKITKRGQNVTFRCDPISEHNRLYWYRQTLGQGPEFLTYFQNEAQLEKSRLLSDRFSAERPKGSFSTLEIQRTEQGDSAMYLCASSVPPGTANEKLFFGSGTQLSVL.

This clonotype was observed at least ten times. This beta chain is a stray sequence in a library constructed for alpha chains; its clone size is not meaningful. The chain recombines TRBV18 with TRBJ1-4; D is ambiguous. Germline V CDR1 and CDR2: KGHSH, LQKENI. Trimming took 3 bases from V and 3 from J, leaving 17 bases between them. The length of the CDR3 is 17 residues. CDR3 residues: CASSPSMGGRANEKLFF. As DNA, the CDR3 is TGTGCCAGCTCACCGAGCATGGGAGGGCGAGCTAATGAAAAACTGTTTTTT.

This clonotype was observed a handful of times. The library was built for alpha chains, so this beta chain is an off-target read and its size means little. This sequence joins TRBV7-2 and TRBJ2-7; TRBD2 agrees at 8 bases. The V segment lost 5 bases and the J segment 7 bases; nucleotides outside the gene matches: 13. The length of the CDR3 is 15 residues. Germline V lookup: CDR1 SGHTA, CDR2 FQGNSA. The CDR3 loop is CASSQQSTGTREQYF. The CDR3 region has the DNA TGTGCCAGCAGCCAACAATCAACCGGGACTAGAGAGCAGTACTTC.

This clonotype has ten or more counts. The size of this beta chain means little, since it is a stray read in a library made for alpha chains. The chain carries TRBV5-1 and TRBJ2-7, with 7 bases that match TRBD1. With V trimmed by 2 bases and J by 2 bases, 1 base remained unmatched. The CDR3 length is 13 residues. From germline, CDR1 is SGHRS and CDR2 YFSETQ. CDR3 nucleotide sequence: TGCGCCAGCAGCTTTGACAGGGCCTACGAGCAGTACTTC. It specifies CASSFDRAYEQYF.

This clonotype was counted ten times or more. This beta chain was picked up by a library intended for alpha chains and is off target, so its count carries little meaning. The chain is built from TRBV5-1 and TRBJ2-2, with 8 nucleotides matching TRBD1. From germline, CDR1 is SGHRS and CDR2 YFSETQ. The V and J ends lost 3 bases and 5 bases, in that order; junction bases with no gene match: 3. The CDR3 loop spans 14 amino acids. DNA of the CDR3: TGCGCCAGCAGCTCCGACAGGGGAACCGGGGAGCTGTTTTTT. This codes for CASSSDRGTGELFF.

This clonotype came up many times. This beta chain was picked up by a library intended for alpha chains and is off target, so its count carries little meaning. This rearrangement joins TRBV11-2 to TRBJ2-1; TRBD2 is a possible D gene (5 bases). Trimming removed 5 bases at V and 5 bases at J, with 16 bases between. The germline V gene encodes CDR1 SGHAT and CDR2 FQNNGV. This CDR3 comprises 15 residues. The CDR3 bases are TGTGCCAGCAGCCCCAGAGTGGGAGCCGACAATGAGCAGTTCTTC. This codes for CASSPRVGADNEQFF.